What follows are 29 T cell receptor beta chains derived from one specimen sequenced in a study of T cell changes during pregnancy in multiple sclerosis. Assay used: immunoSEQ multiplex PCR; TCRdb lists only in-frame clones, some missing. The sample lists tens of thousands of clones, roughly 90% seen once, with 0.9% to 0.95% in the top ten. This sample comprised peripheral blood, obtained before pregnancy. Every receptor here comes from a female donor with multiple sclerosis, enrolled in a pregnancy study.

The genes are TRBV27 and TRBJ2-7, with 8 bases aligning to TRBD2. V was clipped by 4 bases and J by 4 bases; unmatched bases: 6. The CDR3 contains 14 residues. Per the germline V gene, CDR1 is MNHEY and CDR2 is SMNVEV (reference sequence). The CDR3 sequence is CASSYIAGKYEQYF. The DNA of the CDR3 is TGTGCCAGCAGTTACATAGCGGGGAAATACGAGCAGTACTTC.

The chain carries TRBV7-9 and TRBJ2-7; 10 bases are shared with TRBD1. CDR3 length equals 15 residues. CDR1 is SEHNR, CDR2 FQNEAQ, per germline (reference sequence). V lost 1 base and J lost 2; bases outside the gene matches: 2. DNA of the CDR3: TGTGCCAGCAGCTTAGTGGGACAGGGGACCTACGAGCAGTACTTC. This gives the protein CASSLVGQGTYEQYF. Full variable domain (outside the CDR3, taken from reference TRBV7-9 and TRBJ2-7): DTGVSQNPRHKITKRGQNVTFRCDPISEHNRLYWYRQTLGQGPEFLTYFQNEAQLEKSRLLSDRFSAERPKGSFSTLEIQRTEQGDSAMYLCASSLVGQGTYEQYFGPGTRLTVT.

The CDR3 region is CASTLGTRINYGYTF. The DNA for the CDR3 is TGTGCCAGCACCCTAGGGACACGAATCAACTATGGCTACACCTTC. V gene TRBV28 combines with J gene TRBJ1-2; the D gene is possibly TRBD1 (6 bases). Deletions cut 7 bases from V and 2 bases from J, with 17 bases between. CDR3 length: 15 amino acids. In germline, CDR1 is MDHEN, CDR2 SYDVKM.

CDR3 protein: CASSYVRGLAGAREQYF. CDR3 in DNA: TGTGCCAGCAGTTATGTTAGAGGACTAGCGGGAGCCCGCGAGCAGTACTTC. The genes are TRBV28 and TRBJ2-7; 13 positions match TRBD2. The germline gives CDR1 MDHEN, CDR2 SYDVKM. V gave up 4 bases and J gave up 6 bases; unmatched junction bases: 12. The CDR3 has 17 residues.

The count of this clone is one. This sequence joins TRBV5-4 and TRBJ1-1, with TRBD1 identical over 7 bases. Losses at the gene ends were 2 bases for V and 0 bases for J; bases not matched to a gene: 4. This CDR3 has 15 residues. Germline lookup yields CDR1 SGHNT and CDR2 YYREEE (reference sequence). For the CDR3, the DNA is TGTGCCAGCAGCTTAGGGACAGCCATGAACACTGAAGCTTTCTTT. Its protein product is CASSLGTAMNTEAFF.

This chain connects TRBV6-5 to TRBJ2-3; 10 nucleotides match TRBD2. Germline trimming cut 5 bases from V and 1 base from J; bases unmatched to any gene: 3. Germline CDR1 reads MNHEY; CDR2 reads SVGAGI. The CDR3 is 15 amino acids. CDR3 in amino acids: CASSRSGGRTDTQYF. In DNA form, the CDR3 reads TGTGCCAGCAGTCGTAGCGGGGGGCGCACAGATACGCAGTATTTT.

The CDR3 region is CASSLPGLEVYEQYF. In DNA form, the CDR3 reads TGTGCCAGCAGCTTGCCGGGACTAGAAGTTTACGAGCAGTACTTC. This chain joins TRBV5-4 and TRBJ2-7; 8 nucleotides agree with TRBD2. Germline values: CDR1 SGHNT, CDR2 YYREEE (reference sequence). The CDR3 contains 15 residues. Trimming at V came to 1 base and at J to 4 bases, leaving 7 bases not matched to a gene.

The chain is built from TRBV7-8 and TRBJ1-5; the D gene is possibly TRBD1 (6 bases). The CDR3 runs 17 residues. CDR1 is SGHVS, CDR2 FQNEAQ, per germline. Between the trimmed V and J ends, which lost 5 bases and 0 bases, there was a span of 17 bases. The DNA of the CDR3 is TGTGCCAGCAGCCTCCGGGACAACATCTATAGCAATCAGCCCCAGCATTTT. Translation: CASSLRDNIYSNQPQHF.

The V and J genes are TRBV19 and TRBJ2-7, with 8 nucleotides matching TRBD2. The CDR3 is 17 residues long. Germline CDR1 and CDR2: LNHDA and SQIVND (reference sequence). After removal of 3 bases from V and 0 bases from J, the junction contained 10 bases not matched to a gene. DNA of the CDR3: TGTGCCAGTAGTATGTTCTTACTAGCGGATAGCTCCTACGAGCAGTACTTC. Amino acids: CASSMFLLADSSYEQYF.

V and J are TRBV2 and TRBJ1-2; TRBD1 might be the D (6 bases). CDR1 and CDR2 from the germline V gene are SNHLY and FYNNEI. The length of the CDR3 is 15 residues. The ends were cut back, 2 bases at V and 4 bases at J, with 14 bases in the middle. The chain's CDR3 is CASSERARQVYGYTF. DNA of the CDR3: TGTGCCAGCAGTGAAAGGGCCCGACAGGTCTATGGCTACACCTTC. The full variable domain, its missing parts supplied by reference TRBV2 and TRBJ1-2, is EPEVTQTPSHQVTQMGQEVILRCVPISNHLYFYWYRQILGQKVEFLVSFYNNEISEKSEIFDDQFSVERPDGSNFTLKIRSTKLEDSAMYFCASSERARQVYGYTFGSGTRLTVV.

The chain has TRBV7-8 and TRBJ2-1; D possibly corresponds to TRBD2 (6 bases). This CDR3 has 14 residues. Trimming shortened V by 5 bases and J by 4 bases, and 12 bases separated the two germline ends. Per germline, CDR1 SGHVS and CDR2 FQNEAQ. CDR3 protein: CASSQEGGYNEQFF. In DNA, the CDR3 is TGTGCCAGCAGCCAGGAGGGCGGGTACAATGAGCAGTTCTTC.

The chain couples TRBV6-1 to TRBJ1-3, with a tentative D call TRBD1 (6 bases). Germline V gene data show CDR1 as MNHNS and CDR2 as SASEGT. Trimming left V 6 bases short and J 2 bases short, with 11 bases between. The CDR3 is 14 residues long. Here the CDR3 reads CASRGAGTGNTIYF. In nucleotides, the CDR3 is TGTGCCAGCAGGGGGGCAGGTACTGGAAACACCATATATTTT.

This chain joins TRBV5-1 and TRBJ2-2; 7 nucleotides line up with TRBD2. From germline, CDR1 is SGHRS and CDR2 YFSETQ. V shed 0 bases, J shed 2 bases, and the junction held 4 bases outside the gene matches. CDR3 length: 16 amino acids. The CDR3 coding sequence is TGCGCCAGCAGCTTGGAGCCGGGGGGTAACACCGGGGAGCTGTTTTTT. Amino acids: CASSLEPGGNTGELFF.

The rearrangement joins TRBV5-8 to TRBJ2-2, with 11 bases identical to TRBD1. The CDR3 sequence is 15 residues long. Trimming removed 2 bases from V and 5 bases from J; junction bases left unmatched: 2. Germline V gene sequence: CDR1 SGHTS, CDR2 YDEGEE. For the CDR3, the DNA is TGTGCCAGCAGCTTAGGGGACAGGGGGACCGGGGAGCTGTTTTTT. It yields the protein CASSLGDRGTGELFF.

The chain has TRBV5-1 and TRBJ2-7; TRBD2 matches at 16 bases. V was pared by 3 bases and J by 6 bases, with 9 bases of the junction left unmatched. Germline assignment: CDR1 SGHRS and CDR2 YFSETQ. The CDR3 is made up of 17 amino acids. CDR3: CASSWGTSGGAWSEQYF. The CDR3, as DNA: TGCGCCAGCAGCTGGGGGACTAGCGGGGGGGCTTGGAGCGAGCAGTACTTC.

This chain links TRBV10-3 with TRBJ2-5; possibly TRBD1 for D (6 bases). Germline V gene lookup returns CDR1 ENHRY and CDR2 SYGVKD. CDR3 length: 14 amino acids. The V end was cut by 4 bases, the J end by 2 bases, with 11 bases between. As DNA, the CDR3 is TGTGCCATCAGTGTGGTAAGGGGGCAAGAGACCCAGTACTTC. The encoded protein is CAISVVRGQETQYF.

The chain carries TRBV18 and TRBJ1-1; D is perhaps TRBD1 (5 bases). The CDR3 runs 16 residues. CDR1 and CDR2 from the germline V gene are KGHSH and LQKENI. Deletions cut 2 bases from V and 1 base from J, with 14 bases between. CDR3 sequence (DNA): TGTGCCAGCTCACCAAGGCAGGGAAATTCGAACACTGAAGCTTTCTTT. Translation gives CASSPRQGNSNTEAFF.

V and J are TRBV7-9 and TRBJ2-1; D possibly corresponds to TRBD2 (8 bases). CDR1 and CDR2 from the germline V gene are SEHNR and FQNEAQ (reference sequence). The CDR3 has 14 amino acids. Deletions cut 6 bases from V and 6 bases from J, with 15 bases between. This chain's CDR3 is CASSSGTDTNEQFF. The CDR3 DNA reads TGTGCCAGCAGTAGCGGGACAGATACCAATGAGCAGTTCTTC.

The V call is TRBV15, the J call TRBJ2-1, with D unresolved. Deletions cut 4 bases from V and 6 bases from J, with 7 bases between. CDR1 and CDR2 (germline): LNHNV, YYDKDF (reference sequence). The CDR3 extends over 12 amino acids. For the CDR3, the DNA is TGTGCCACCAGCACTTCCCCCAATGAGCAGTTCTTC. It yields the protein CATSTSPNEQFF.

The genes are TRBV5-1 and TRBJ1-2, with 8 bases lining up with TRBD1. V lost 2 bases and J lost 3; bases outside the gene matches: 3. The CDR3 spans 14 residues. The germline CDR1 and CDR2 sequences are SGHRS and YFSETQ. The DNA of the CDR3 is TGCGCCAGCAGCTTCAGGGGGCAGGACTATGGCTACACCTTC. Translated: CASSFRGQDYGYTF.

This chain connects TRBV11-2 to TRBJ2-7, with D possibly being TRBD1 (6 bases). Trimming shortened V by 5 bases and J by 5 bases, and 10 bases separated the two germline ends. Germline V gene sequence: CDR1 SGHAT, CDR2 FQNNGV. The length of the CDR3 is 12 residues. CDR3: CASSPSGDEQYF. CDR3 sequence (DNA): TGTGCCAGCAGCCCCTCAGGGGACGAGCAGTACTTC. Full variable domain (rest looked up from reference TRBV11-2 and TRBJ2-7): EAGVAQSPRYKIIEKRQSVAFWCNPISGHATLYWYQQILGQGPKLLIQFQNNGVVDDSQLPKDRFSAERLKGVDSTLKIQPAKLEDSAVYLCASSPSGDEQYFGPGTRLTVT.

The V and J genes are TRBV10-3 and TRBJ2-7; TRBD1 matches at 9 bases. Germline V gene lookup returns CDR1 ENHRY and CDR2 SYGVKD. Germline trimming cut 4 bases from V and 3 bases from J; bases unmatched to any gene: 4. The CDR3 sequence is 14 residues long. The CDR3 region is CAISGGTGLYEQYF. CDR3 in DNA: TGTGCCATCAGTGGCGGGACAGGGCTCTACGAGCAGTACTTC.

V usage is TRBV25-1 and J usage is TRBJ2-1; TRBD2 aligns across 9 bases. V gave up 2 bases and J gave up 6 bases; unmatched junction bases: 14. The CDR3 length is 18 residues. The V gene's germline CDR1 is MGHDK and CDR2 SYGVNS. CDR3 sequence reads: CASSERGECGRAFNEQFF. CDR3 nucleotides: TGTGCCAGCAGTGAACGCGGTGAGTGCGGGAGGGCCTTCAATGAGCAGTTCTTC.

This chain uses TRBV27 with TRBJ2-1, with 8 bases aligning to TRBD2. Germline V gene sequence: CDR1 MNHEY, CDR2 SMNVEV (reference sequence). With 6 bases clipped from V and 4 bases from J, the junction kept 17 bases outside the gene matches. The CDR3 runs to 18 residues. The CDR3 here is CASRSRNPSGGQYNEQFF. The CDR3 region has the DNA TGTGCCAGCAGATCCCGCAATCCCTCGGGGGGGCAGTACAATGAGCAGTTCTTC.

This sequence joins TRBV6-1 and TRBJ2-3; 12 bases are a match to TRBD2. This CDR3 region has 14 residues. Germline assignment: CDR1 MNHNS and CDR2 SASEGT. With V trimmed by 8 bases and J by 5 bases, 5 bases remained unmatched. CDR3 sequence reads: CASGLAGGGDTQYF. The CDR3 region has the DNA TGTGCCAGCGGTCTAGCGGGGGGGGGAGATACGCAGTATTTT.

The chain uses TRBV11-2 and TRBJ2-7; D may be TRBD2 (5 bases). This CDR3 has 12 residues. Germline lookup yields CDR1 SGHAT and CDR2 FQNNGV. The V end lost 1 base, the J end lost 6 bases, and 7 bases lay between the germline ends. The CDR3 sequence is CASSLGAGEQYF. The CDR3, as DNA: TGTGCCAGCAGCTTAGGGGCGGGCGAGCAGTACTTC.

V gene TRBV21-1 combines with J gene TRBJ1-1; the D call in the table, TRBD1, was not verified against the DNA. TRBV21-1 represents a pseudogene. The CDR3 consists of 12 residues. The CDR3 sequence is CANAQGDAEAFF. The CDR3 region has the DNA TGTGCCAACGCACAGGGGGACGCTGAAGCTTTCTTT.

The chain carries TRBV7-9 and TRBJ1-1, with D perhaps TRBD1 (6 bases). The length of the CDR3 is 13 residues. With 6 bases removed from V and 2 bases from J, the gap between germline ends came to 10 bases. The germline V gene has CDR1 SEHNR and CDR2 FQNEAQ (reference sequence). CDR3: CASRRTVNTEAFF. In DNA form, the CDR3 reads TGTGCCAGCAGGAGGACAGTTAACACTGAAGCTTTCTTT.

A single count supports this clone. The J gene is TRBJ2-7, the V gene TRBV5-5; D possibly corresponds to TRBD2 (5 bases). Germline assignment: CDR1 SGHKS and CDR2 YYEKEE (reference sequence). The CDR3 loop spans 14 amino acids. Between the trimmed V and J ends, which lost 3 bases and 2 bases, there was a span of 12 bases. CDR3 loop: CASSYTGSPYEQYF. The DNA for the CDR3 is TGTGCCAGCAGCTACACTGGGAGCCCCTACGAGCAGTACTTC.